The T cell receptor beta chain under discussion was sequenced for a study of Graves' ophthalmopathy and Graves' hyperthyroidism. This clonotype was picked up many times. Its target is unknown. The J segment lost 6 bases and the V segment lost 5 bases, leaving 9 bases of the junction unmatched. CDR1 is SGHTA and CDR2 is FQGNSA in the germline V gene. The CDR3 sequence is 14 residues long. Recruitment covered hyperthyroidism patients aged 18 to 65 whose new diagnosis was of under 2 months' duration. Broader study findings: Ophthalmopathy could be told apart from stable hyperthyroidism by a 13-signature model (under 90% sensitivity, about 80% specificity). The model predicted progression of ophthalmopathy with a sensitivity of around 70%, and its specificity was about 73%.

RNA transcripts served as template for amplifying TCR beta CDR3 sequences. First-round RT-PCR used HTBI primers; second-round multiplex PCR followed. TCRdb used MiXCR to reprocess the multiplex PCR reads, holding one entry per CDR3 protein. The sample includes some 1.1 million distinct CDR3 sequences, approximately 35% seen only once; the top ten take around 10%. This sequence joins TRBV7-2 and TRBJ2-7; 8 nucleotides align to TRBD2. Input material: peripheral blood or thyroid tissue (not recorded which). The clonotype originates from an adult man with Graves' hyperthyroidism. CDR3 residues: CASSTRGGAIEQYF. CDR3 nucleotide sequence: TGTGCCAGCAGCACCCGGGGGGGGGCTATCGAGCAGTACTTC.